This T cell receptor (beta chain) was recovered during a study of shared clonotypes between healthy human individuals. After removal of 6 bases from V and 4 bases from J, the junction contained 14 bases not matched to a gene. The CDR3 extends over 19 amino acids. Germline-derived CDR1 and CDR2 are SGHAT and FQNNGV. Repertoires were generated with immunoSEQ multiplex PCR, while TCRdb's copy carries only in-frame clones and drops some. The sample lists 600,000 to 750,000 clones, 90% seen once, with 30% to 35% in the top ten. This TCR came from a man younger than 35 in good health. Some clones in this sample may be carry-over from other donors' samples. Sequenced: memory CD8+ T cells from PBMCs. The subset was: CD45RO+ cells pooled with CCR7-negative TemRA cells. V and J are TRBV11-2 and TRBJ2-1; 14 nucleotides agree with TRBD2. The CDR3, as DNA: TGTGCCAGCAGGGGGACAAAGACTAGCGGGAGGGCGGAATACAATGAGCAGTTCTTC. Translated: CASRGTKTSGRAEYNEQFF.